This passage covers 21 T cell receptor beta chains from one sample sequenced in a study of T-cell reconstitution after alpha-beta-depleted transplantation in children. During its preparation, the TCRbeta library received unique molecular identifiers. Using its own MiXCR run on the PCR reads, TCRdb lists one record per CDR3 protein. The data show about 410,000 distinct CDR3 sequences, over 20% seen once. This specimen was PBMCs from the stem cell graft donor, taken from the stem cell graft. Every receptor here comes from a human donor who donated a stem cell graft to a child with acute myeloid leukemia.

V is TRBV28 and J is TRBJ1-1, with D uncertain. Germline-derived CDR1 and CDR2 are MDHEN and SYDVKM. This CDR3 has 13 residues. The V and J ends lost 0 bases and 1 base respectively, with 3 bases between them. The chain's CDR3 is CASSLWTNTEAFF. The CDR3 nucleotides read TGTGCCAGCAGTTTATGGACGAACACTGAAGCTTTCTTT.

The sample holds a few counts of this clonotype. One end of the junction fails to match germline, which may point to a read error. The chain employs TRBV25-1 and TRBJ2-1, with TRBD2 matching over 7 bases. The germline V gene encodes CDR1 MGHDK and CDR2 SYGVNS. The CDR3 length is 16 residues. The CDR3 nucleotides are TGTGCCAGCAGCGAATCTAGCGGAAGCTCCTACAATGAGCAGTTCTTC. Translated: CASSESSGSSYNEQFF.

CDR3 loop: CASSEGEWGQQFF. The CDR3 DNA reads as TGTGCCAGCAGTGAAGGCGAGTGGGGACAGCAGTTCTTC. The gene calls are TRBV25-1 and TRBJ2-1; D is tentatively TRBD1 or TRBD2 (5 bases each). The CDR3 sequence is 13 residues long. In germline, CDR1 is MGHDK, CDR2 SYGVNS. V lost 2 bases to trimming and J lost 11 bases, with 13 bases between them.

This sequence joins TRBV28 and TRBJ2-7, with 13 bases fitting TRBD2. The V gene's germline CDR1 is MDHEN and CDR2 SYDVKM. This CDR3 is 15 amino acids long. With V trimmed by 2 bases and J by 9 bases, 7 bases remained unmatched. The CDR3 DNA follows: TGTGCCAGCAGTTTACGGACTAGCGGGAGTGGCGTGCAGTACTTC. It encodes CASSLRTSGSGVQYF. The entire variable domain, with the rest obtained from reference TRBV28 and TRBJ2-7, is as follows: DVKVTQSSRYLVKRTGEKVFLECVQDMDHENMFWYRQDPGLGLRLIYFSYDVKMKEKGDIPEGYSVSREKKERFSLILESASTNQTSMYLCASSLRTSGSGVQYFGPGTRLTVT.

This rearrangement joins TRBV4-1 to TRBJ2-7, with D maybe TRBD2 (7 bases). This CDR3 is 15 amino acids long. V lost 1 base to trimming and J lost 5 bases, with 15 bases between them. From germline, CDR1 is MGHRA and CDR2 YSYEKL. The CDR3 DNA reads as TGCGCCAGCAGCCAAGGGGGGGGGCCTGATCACGAGCAGTACTTC. Its protein is CASSQGGGPDHEQYF.

This clonotype was seen repeatedly, ten times or more. The chain uses TRBV29-1 and TRBJ2-7; tentatively, D is TRBD1 (6 bases). The germline V and J ends were trimmed by 7 bases and 4 bases, with 23 bases remaining between them. Germline assignment: CDR1 SQVTM and CDR2 ANQGSEA. The CDR3 runs to 15 residues. CDR3 sequence reads: CSALHPSRGRYEQYF. CDR3 nucleotide sequence: TGCAGCGCCCTACATCCCAGCAGGGGTCGATACGAGCAGTACTTC.

The chain is built from TRBV28 and TRBJ2-5; TRBD2 is a possible D gene (6 bases). Trimming took off 1 base at V and 5 bases at J, with 14 bases between the two ends. CDR1 MDHEN and CDR2 SYDVKM come from the germline V gene. This CDR3 has 15 amino acids. The CDR3 region has the DNA TGTGCCAGCAGTTTATTCTCTGGGAGGTTGGAGACCCAGTACTTC. Amino acid sequence: CASSLFSGRLETQYF.

The chain employs TRBV10-3 and TRBJ2-3; the D is unclear. CDR3 length: 16 amino acids. The V end lost 6 bases, the J end lost 4 bases, and 20 bases lay between the germline ends. Germline V gives CDR1 ENHRY, CDR2 SYGVKD. CDR3 sequence: CAISLGLVTTPDTQYF. CDR3 nucleotides: TGTGCCATCAGCTTAGGGCTAGTTACCACCCCAGATACGCAGTATTTT.

The chain is built from TRBV12-3 or TRBV12-4 and TRBJ2-1, with 7 positions matching TRBD2. The V and J ends lost 2 bases and 2 bases, in that order; junction bases with no gene match: 6. The CDR3 is 16 amino acids. CDR3 sequence (DNA): TGTGCCAGCAGTTTAAGCCCGGGGGGTACCTACAATGAGCAGTTCTTC. This translates into CASSLSPGGTYNEQFF.

This clonotype has only a few counts. The chain combines TRBV20-1 with TRBJ2-7; the D gene is possibly TRBD2 (6 bases). The CDR3 extends over 14 amino acids. The germline V and J ends were trimmed by 3 bases and 3 bases, with 15 bases remaining between them. From germline, CDR1 is DFQATT and CDR2 SNEGSKA (reference sequence). CDR3 in amino acids: CSARDQEGLYEQYF. For the CDR3, the DNA is TGCAGTGCTAGGGATCAGGAGGGGCTCTACGAGCAGTACTTC.

The chain combines TRBV5-1 with TRBJ1-5; maybe TRBD1 (5 bases). V gave up 2 bases and J gave up 4 bases, with 10 bases separating them. Germline loops: CDR1 SGHRS, CDR2 YFSETQ. The CDR3 is made up of 14 amino acids. The CDR3 DNA follows: TGCGCCAGCAGCTTTGACAGCCCGAATCAGCCCCAGCATTTT. It is translated as CASSFDSPNQPQHF. Drawing the rest from reference TRBV5-1 and TRBJ1-5, the complete variable domain is KAGVTQTPRYLIKTRGQQVTLSCSPISGHRSVSWYQQTPGQGLQFLFEYFSETQRNKGNFPGRFSGRQFSNSRSEMNVSTLELGDSALYLCASSFDSPNQPQHFGDGTRLSIL.

The chain has TRBV20-1 and TRBJ2-7, with D tentatively TRBD2 (6 bases). The CDR3 is made up of 11 amino acids. Germline CDR1 DFQATT, CDR2 SNEGSKA (reference sequence). V shed 3 bases and J shed 5 bases, with 8 bases lying between them. CDR3 sequence (DNA): TGCAGTGCTAGTCAGCGGGACGAGCAGTACTTC. The encoded protein is CSASQRDEQYF.

This clonotype has ten or more counts. Here the CDR3 DNA reads TGTGCCAGCAGGGGAACTAGCGGGGGCTCCTACGAGCAGTACTTC. It is translated as CASRGTSGGSYEQYF. This chain uses TRBV6-5 with TRBJ2-7; 11 positions match TRBD2. V was clipped by 6 bases and J by 0 bases; unmatched bases: 4. Germline values: CDR1 MNHEY, CDR2 SVGAGI. The CDR3 extends over 15 amino acids.

This chain joins TRBV29-1 and TRBJ2-7; possibly TRBD2 for D (7 bases). Trimming left V 0 bases short and J 7 bases short, with 16 bases between. Germline loops: CDR1 SQVTM, CDR2 ANQGSEA. The CDR3 is made up of 14 amino acids. The CDR3 spells CSVEDQAGAWEQYF. In nucleotides, the CDR3 is TGCAGCGTTGAAGATCAGGCGGGGGCTTGGGAGCAGTACTTC.

This clonotype was seen repeatedly, ten times or more. The chain couples TRBV20-1 to TRBJ1-4, with a tentative D call TRBD1 (5 bases). Trimming cost V 3 bases and J 4 bases, with 6 bases left between them. Germline V gives CDR1 DFQATT, CDR2 SNEGSKA (reference sequence). The CDR3 is 12 amino acids. CDR3: CSASQGNEKLFF. The DNA for the CDR3 is TGCAGTGCTAGTCAGGGTAATGAAAAACTGTTTTTT.

The chain combines TRBV6-1 with TRBJ2-2; D not resolved. V was cut by 5 bases and J by 4 bases, with 17 bases left in between. This CDR3 is built from 16 residues. The germline V gene has CDR1 MNHNS and CDR2 SASEGT. The CDR3 nucleotides are TGTGCCAGCAGTCCCCGGACCGTCCAGAGCACCGGGGAGCTGTTTTTT. It yields the protein CASSPRTVQSTGELFF.

This clonotype was seen more than once but under ten times. The chain uses TRBV28 and TRBJ2-1; maybe TRBD2 (5 bases). The ends were cut back, 5 bases at V and 6 bases at J, with 11 bases in the middle. CDR1 and CDR2 (germline): MDHEN, SYDVKM. CDR3 length equals 13 residues. The CDR3 reads CASSPSRLNEQFF. CDR3 nucleotide sequence: TGTGCCAGCAGTCCTAGCCGGCTCAATGAGCAGTTCTTC.

This clonotype appeared a few times. The chain joins TRBV29-1 to TRBJ1-2; no reliable D call. Per the germline V gene, CDR1 is SQVTM and CDR2 is ANQGSEA. The length of the CDR3 is 9 residues. V was clipped by 6 bases and J by 8 bases, with 7 bases between them. The CDR3 loop reads CSVELGYTF. The CDR3 coding sequence is TGCAGCGTGGAACTCGGCTACACCTTC. The variable domain in full, with the rest retrieved from reference TRBV29-1 and TRBJ1-2, is SAVISQKPSRDICQRGTSLTIQCQVDSQVTMMFWYRQQPGQSLTLIATANQGSEATYESGFVIDKFPISRPNLTFSTLTVSNMSPEDSSIYLCSVELGYTFGSGTRLTVV.

The rearrangement uses TRBV15 and TRBJ2-4, with a weak D call TRBD1 (7 bases). CDR3 size: 15 residues. CDR1 LNHNV and CDR2 YYDKDF come from the germline V gene (reference sequence). V lost 0 bases, J lost 8 bases, and 14 bases lay in between. CDR3 DNA: TGTGCCACCAGCAGAGATTTTTCCAGGGGGGACATTCAGTACTTC. This codes for CATSRDFSRGDIQYF.

The V gene is TRBV20-1, the J gene TRBJ1-6, with 7 bases that match TRBD1. The length of the CDR3 is 14 residues. Germline V gives CDR1 DFQATT, CDR2 SNEGSKA (reference sequence). V lost 3 bases and J lost 5; bases outside the gene matches: 4. CDR3 nucleotides: TGCAGTGCTAGGCCCGGGACAGATAATTCACCCCTCCACTTT. Translated: CSARPGTDNSPLHF.

J is TRBJ2-2 and V is TRBV7-9; tentatively, D is TRBD1 or TRBD2 (5 bases each). Germline assignment: CDR1 SEHNR and CDR2 FQNEAQ (reference sequence). The V gene lost 5 bases and the J gene lost 8 bases, with 15 bases spanning the gap. This CDR3 has 14 residues. The CDR3 loop reads CASSPDGTAGELFF. CDR3 sequence (DNA): TGTGCCAGCAGCCCAGACGGGACCGCGGGGGAGCTGTTTTTT.